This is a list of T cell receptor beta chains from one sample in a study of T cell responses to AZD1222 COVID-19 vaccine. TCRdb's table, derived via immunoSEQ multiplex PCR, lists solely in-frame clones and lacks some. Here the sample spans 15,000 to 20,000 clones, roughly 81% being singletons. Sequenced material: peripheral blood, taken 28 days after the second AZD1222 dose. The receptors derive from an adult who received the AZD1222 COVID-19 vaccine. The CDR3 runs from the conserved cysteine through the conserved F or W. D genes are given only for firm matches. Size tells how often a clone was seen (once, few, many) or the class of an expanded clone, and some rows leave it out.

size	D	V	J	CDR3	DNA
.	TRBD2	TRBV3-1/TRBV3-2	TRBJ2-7	CASSPRLAGPYEQYF	TGTGCCAGCAGCCCCCGACTAGCTGGTCCCTACGAGCAGTACTTC
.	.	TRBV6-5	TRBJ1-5	CASSSQGGQPQHF	TGTGCCAGCAGTTCCCAAGGTGGTCAGCCCCAGCATTTT
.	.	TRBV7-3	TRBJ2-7	CASSPRGGSYEQYF	TGTGCCAGCAGCCCGAGGGGGGGGTCCTACGAGCAGTACTTC
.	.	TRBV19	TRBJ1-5	CASSTGDTPYSNQPQHF	TGTGCCAGTAGTACGGGAGACACACCGTATAGCAATCAGCCCCAGCATTTT
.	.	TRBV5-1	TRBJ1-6	CASSPDRYSPLHF	TGCGCCAGCAGCCCTGACAGATATTCACCCCTCCACTTT
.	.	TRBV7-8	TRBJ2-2	CASSPGIGAGELFF	TGTGCCAGCAGCCCGGGGATTGGTGCCGGGGAGCTGTTTTTT
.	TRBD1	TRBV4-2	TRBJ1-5	CASSQERDRGNQPQHF	TGTGCCAGCAGCCAGGAACGGGACAGGGGCAATCAGCCCCAGCATTTT
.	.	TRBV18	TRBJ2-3	CASSPSDTQYF	TGTGCCAGCTCACCCTCGGATACGCAGTATTTT
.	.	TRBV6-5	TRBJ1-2	CASELQYAYGYTF	TGTGCCAGCGAGCTCCAGTACGCCTATGGCTACACCTTC
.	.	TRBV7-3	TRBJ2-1	CASSLGVSSYNEQFF	TGTGCCAGCAGCCTAGGCGTCAGCTCCTACAATGAGCAGTTCTTC
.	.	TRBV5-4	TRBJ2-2	CASSLVPAGELFF	TGTGCCAGCAGCTTGGTGCCAGCCGGGGAGCTGTTTTTT
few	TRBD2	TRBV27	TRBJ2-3	CASSLLAVTDTQYF	TGTGCCAGCAGTTTGCTAGCGGTCACAGATACGCAGTATTTT
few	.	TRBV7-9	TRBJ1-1	CASSLALTNTEAFF	TGTGCCAGCAGCTTAGCACTCACGAACACTGAAGCTTTCTTT
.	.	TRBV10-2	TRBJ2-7	CASRGLSIPYEQYF	TGCGCCAGCAGAGGGCTTTCAATCCCCTACGAGCAGTACTTC
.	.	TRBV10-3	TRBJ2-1	CAISESGSTSYNEQFF	TGTGCCATCAGTGAGTCGGGCTCCACCTCCTACAATGAGCAGTTCTTC
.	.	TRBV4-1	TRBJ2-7	CASSQGAGIHYEQYF	TGCGCCAGCAGCCAAGGGGCGGGGATCCACTACGAGCAGTACTTC
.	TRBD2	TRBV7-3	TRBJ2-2	CASSLNPSGITGELFF	TGTGCCAGCAGCTTAAATCCTAGCGGGATCACCGGGGAGCTGTTTTTT
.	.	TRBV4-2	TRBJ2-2	CASSQDGGQRSTGELFF	TGTGCCAGCAGCCAAGACGGGGGACAGCGCAGCACCGGGGAGCTGTTTTTT
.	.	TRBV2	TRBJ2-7	CASGEVPTASYEQYF	TGTGCCAGCGGGGAGGTACCTACCGCCTCCTACGAGCAGTACTTC
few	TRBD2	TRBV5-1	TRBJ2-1	CASRTVLAGSNEQFF	TGCGCCAGCAGAACTGTACTAGCGGGATCCAATGAGCAGTTCTTC
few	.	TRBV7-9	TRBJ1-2	CASSLSHGAGYTF	TGTGCCAGCAGCTTATCGCACGGGGCTGGCTACACCTTC
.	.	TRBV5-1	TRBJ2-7	CASSPGQPSYEQYF	TGCGCCAGCAGCCCCGGACAGCCCTCCTACGAGCAGTACTTC
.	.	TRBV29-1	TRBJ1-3	CSLSWDPFYHVFSSGNTIYF	TGCAGCTTGAGTTGGGACCCCTTTTACCACGTCTTTAGCTCTGGAAACACCATATATTTT
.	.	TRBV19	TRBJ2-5	CASTSETVGGGETQYF	TGTGCCAGTACCTCAGAGACGGTTGGGGGCGGCGAGACCCAGTACTTC
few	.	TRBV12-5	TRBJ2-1	CASGARVGNEQFF	TGTGCTAGTGGTGCCAGGGTTGGCAATGAGCAGTTCTTC
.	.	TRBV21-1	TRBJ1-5	CASSKERDSIDNQPQHF	TGTGCCAGCAGCAAAGAACGGGACAGCATTGACAATCAGCCCCAGCATTTT
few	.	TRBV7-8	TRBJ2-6	CASSSGGSGANVLTF	TGTGCCAGCAGCTCCGGAGGGTCTGGGGCCAACGTCCTGACTTTC
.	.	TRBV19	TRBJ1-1	CASSQGGTNTEAFF	TGTGCCAGTTCCCAAGGGGGTACCAACACTGAAGCTTTCTTT
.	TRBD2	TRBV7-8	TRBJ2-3	CASSPLAGGPTDTQYF	TGTGCCAGCAGCCCACTAGCGGGGGGGCCCACAGATACGCAGTATTTT
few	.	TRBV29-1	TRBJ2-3	CSVDTDTQYF	TGCAGCGTTGACACAGATACGCAGTATTTT
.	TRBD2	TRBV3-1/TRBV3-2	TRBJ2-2	CASSLAGGPNTGELFF	TGTGCCAGCAGCCTAGCGGGGGGTCCGAACACCGGGGAGCTGTTTTTT
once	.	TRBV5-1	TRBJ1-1	CASSLAQGAYTEAFF	TGCGCCAGCAGCCTGGCTCAGGGCGCATACACTGAAGCTTTCTTT
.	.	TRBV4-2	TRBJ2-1	CASSGGQGSYNEQFF	TGTGCCAGCAGCGGCGGGCAGGGTTCTTACAATGAGCAGTTCTTC
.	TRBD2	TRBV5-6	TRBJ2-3	CASSFGGGGTDTQYF	TGTGCCAGCAGCTTCGGCGGGGGGGGCACAGATACGCAGTATTTT
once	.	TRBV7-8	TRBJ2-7	CASTQSGTSYEQYF	TGTGCCAGCACCCAAAGCGGTACCTCCTACGAGCAGTACTTC
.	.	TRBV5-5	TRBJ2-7	CASSPVRGTISLRYEQYF	TGTGCCAGCAGCCCCGTGCGCGGGACAATAAGTTTACGCTACGAGCAGTACTTC
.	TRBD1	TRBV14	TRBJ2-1	CASSPLGQGVPRANEQFF	TGTGCCAGCAGCCCCTTGGGACAGGGGGTTCCTAGGGCCAATGAGCAGTTCTTC
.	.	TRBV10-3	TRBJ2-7	CAIANRGNSYEQYF	TGTGCCATCGCGAACCGGGGCAACTCCTACGAGCAGTACTTC
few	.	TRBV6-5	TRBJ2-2	CASSYGQSGELFF	TGTGCCAGCAGCTACGGACAGTCCGGGGAGCTGTTTTTT
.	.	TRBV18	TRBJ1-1	CASSLTSRESTEAFF	TGTGCCAGCTCACTCACCTCCAGGGAAAGCACTGAAGCTTTCTTT
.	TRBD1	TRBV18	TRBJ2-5	CASSPVGQGEETQYF	TGTGCCAGCTCGCCGGTAGGACAGGGAGAGGAGACCCAGTACTTC
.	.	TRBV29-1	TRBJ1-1	CSVTQGNTEAFF	TGCAGCGTAACACAGGGGAACACTGAAGCTTTCTTT
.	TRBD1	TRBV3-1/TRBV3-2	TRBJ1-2	CASNLLSGDRGGSGYTF	TGTGCCAGCAACCTCCTTTCGGGGGACAGGGGAGGATCTGGCTACACCTTC
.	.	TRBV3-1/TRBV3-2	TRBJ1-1	CASSQDGEYTEAFF	TGTGCCAGCAGCCAAGATGGAGAGTACACTGAAGCTTTCTTT
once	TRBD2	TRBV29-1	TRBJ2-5	CSVVSGGGETQYF	TGCAGCGTTGTATCGGGAGGGGGAGAGACCCAGTACTTC
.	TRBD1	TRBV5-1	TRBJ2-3	CASSGQGDTDTQYF	TGCGCCAGCAGCGGGCAGGGGGACACAGATACGCAGTATTTT
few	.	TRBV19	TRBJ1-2	CASSLRVLMGYTF	TGTGCCAGTAGTCTTCGGGTCTTAATGGGCTACACCTTC
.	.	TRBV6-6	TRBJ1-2	CASSPLRGELNGYTF	TGTGCCAGCAGTCCCCTTAGAGGAGAACTCAATGGCTACACCTTC
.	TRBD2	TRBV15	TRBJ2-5	CATSRGAREGHETQYF	TGTGCCACCAGCAGAGGGGCGCGGGAGGGCCACGAGACCCAGTACTTC
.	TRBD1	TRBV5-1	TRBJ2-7	CASSPGTGGAGEQYF	TGCGCCAGCAGCCCAGGGACAGGGGGCGCCGGCGAGCAGTACTTC
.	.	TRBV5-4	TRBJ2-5	CASSLKGLETQYF	TGTGCCAGCAGCTTGAAGGGTCTGGAGACCCAGTACTTC
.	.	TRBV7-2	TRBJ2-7	CASSQAGYEQYF	TGTGCCAGCAGCCAAGCGGGTTACGAGCAGTACTTC
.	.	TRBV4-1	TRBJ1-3	CASSLPGGQSGNTIYF	TGCGCCAGCAGCCTTCCCGGGGGGCAGTCTGGAAACACCATATATTTT
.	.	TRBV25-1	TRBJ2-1	CASSAWTVHEQFF	TGTGCCAGCAGTGCTTGGACAGTTCATGAGCAGTTCTTC
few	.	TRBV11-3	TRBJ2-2	CASSLGGYRGNTGELFF	TGTGCCAGCTCCTTAGGGGGGTACAGGGGAAACACCGGGGAGCTGTTTTTT
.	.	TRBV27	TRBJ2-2	CASTPRAGTGTHTGELFF	TGTGCCAGCACCCCGAGGGCGGGTACCGGGACACACACCGGGGAGCTGTTTTTT
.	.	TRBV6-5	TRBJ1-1	CASINTRGGKTEAFF	TGTGCCAGCATCAACACCCGGGGGGGAAAGACTGAAGCTTTCTTT
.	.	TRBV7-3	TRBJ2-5	CASSFSGIDGTQYF	TGTGCCAGCAGCTTTTCAGGGATCGATGGGACCCAGTACTTC
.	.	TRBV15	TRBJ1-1	CATSRDPQANTEAFF	TGTGCCACCAGCAGAGACCCCCAGGCGAACACTGAAGCTTTCTTT